Described below is a single T cell receptor beta chain sequence and its context. The repertoire was sequenced with immunoSEQ multiplex PCR; TCRdb's copy has only in-frame clones and lacks some. The table has around 140,000 clones, approximately 88% seen once. CDR3 size: 16 residues. The ends were cut back, 8 bases at V and 0 bases at J, with 14 bases in the middle. The germline gives CDR1 SGHVT, CDR2 SQSDAQ. These data are taken from a study of blood T cell repertoires in COVID-19. The overall study: Sites across the United States, Italy and Spain contributed samples from acute and convalescent COVID-19.

Sequenced sample: peripheral blood. This TCR was recovered from a woman aged 45-59 years with acute or convalescent COVID-19. V usage is TRBV7-4 and J usage is TRBJ1-6; a weak D match, TRBD1 (6 bases). The CDR3 is CASLGGESSYNSPLHF. Here the CDR3 DNA reads TGTGCCAGCTTAGGGGGGGAGAGCTCCTATAATTCACCCCTCCACTTT.